This paragraph reports one TCR beta chain. The target antigen is unknown. The data were obtained in a study of OX40 agonist ivuxolimab in advanced cancers. Study information: The diagnoses of dose-escalation patients were hepatocellular carcinoma, melanoma, renal cell or head and neck cancer. Cohort: approximately 79% men, mean age approximately 66, aged about 20 to 90. The study's findings and limits: The average count of expanded clones was higher among CD8+ T cells than among CD4+. Researchers did not establish what antigens the expanded peripheral T cells target.

V lost 0 bases and J lost 4, with 12 bases in between. The germline V gene encodes CDR1 MNHEY and CDR2 SVGAGI. The CDR3 runs to 15 residues. Sequencing was performed with immunoSEQ multiplex PCR; in TCRdb, only in-frame clones are kept and a portion is missing. The sample shows 60,000 to 75,000 clones, 80% to 85% of them seen only once. The sequencing used CD4+ or CD8+ T cells sorted from blood, collected in a trial of the OX40 agonist ivuxolimab. This TCR was sampled from an adult with an advanced solid tumor such as melanoma, head and neck, liver or kidney cancer. The V and J genes are TRBV6-5 and TRBJ1-1; the D is unclear. The CDR3 is CASSYSAGPVTEAFF. In nucleotides, the CDR3 is TGTGCCAGCAGTTACTCGGCAGGCCCGGTCACTGAAGCTTTCTTT.